This TCR beta chain was retrieved from a study of blood T cell repertoires in COVID-19 (TCRdb year 2020). Turning to the overall study: Samples covering the acute and convalescent phases of COVID-19 were provided by collaborators in the United States, Italy and Spain. The material from the prospective study consisted of cDNA or gDNA derived from T cells, B-cell-depleted T cells, or PBMCs. Subjects who had been exposed to COVID-19, were actively infected with it, or had recovered from it provided the deeply sampled blood TCRbeta repertoires that made up the dataset. The repertoires were made available in a free public database intended to serve as a resource for research on the immune response to SARS-CoV-2. The samples were drawn from the first 160 participants of the ongoing ImmuneRACE study and from 1,254 subjects provided by 6 global collaborators. Nearly every sample came with metadata listing a de-identified subject ID, COVID-19 status, age in years and sex. Where HLA class I and class II types were available, the types were taken from metadata supplied by the sample provider, not from assay-based typing. Overall study outcomes, separate from this receptor: The amount of clinical and demographic metadata varied by source and participant and was provided uncurated.

Whole blood was collected in K2EDTA tubes by collaborating institutions according to the institutions' own protocols. For TCRbeta analysis, collaborator samples were shipped as frozen whole blood, as isolated PBMCs, or as DNA extracted from either sample type. Relative to germline, V is missing 4 bases and J is missing 5 bases, with 3 bases of the junction outside any gene match. The germline V gene (reference sequence) gives CDR1 as SGHNT and CDR2 as YYREEE. Including the terminal cysteine and phenylalanine, the CDR3 comprises 12 residues. Solely the CDR3 DNA is kept, with 36 bases framed from the first base. Concerning this clone: This receptor's antigen is unknown. No clone much larger than this one lies a single base away; base qualities are absent.

The immunoSEQ Assay, a bias-controlled multiplex PCR, was used to amplify TCRbeta CDR3 regions from genomic DNA. The source study handled its data this way. Within the assay, amplification of reference gene primers was used to estimate how many nucleated cells each sample contained. To quantify the absolute abundance of each unique TCRbeta CDR3 rearrangement, sequence reads were collapsed and filtered. Productive Simpson clonality was computed per sample as the square root of Simpson's diversity index over productive rearrangements. The source is immuneACCESS, and TCRdb retained only in-frame sequences with V and J called. Part of the clones is not carried over; for the studies checked, unresolved V genes explain less than half of this, and the remainder is unexplained. V, J and clone size reflect that table, while D and trimming were determined from the DNA. The sample has about 98,000 clones on record, about 80% of them singletons. In total, the top ten clones hold around a quarter of the sample.

The TCR was taken from a man in his sixties or seventies with acute or convalescent COVID-19. The receptor chain draws on TRBV5-4 and TRBJ2-7; 7 bases in the middle match TRBD1. Sequencing input: peripheral blood. In nucleotide form, the sequence is TGTGCCAGCAGCCGCGACAGGGACGAGCAGTACTTC. The resulting protein is CASSRDRDEQYF.